This TCR beta chain was identified in a study of T cell clones after liver transplantation. Germline V lookup: CDR1 MGHRA, CDR2 YSYEKL. This CDR3 has 14 residues. V gave up 4 bases and J gave up 6 bases; unmatched junction bases: 5. Method: immunoSEQ multiplex PCR; TCRdb's copy keeps in-frame clones and lacks some. The sample has around 60,000 clones, about 64% seen once. V gene TRBV4-1 combines with J gene TRBJ2-2; 7 nucleotides match TRBD2. The source material was CD4+ T cells from blood, sampled before liver transplant. This TCR was sampled from a human donor who received a liver transplant. CDR3 DNA: TGCGCCAGCAGCCTCCGAAGCGGGGCCGGGGAGCTGTTTTTT. Translating it yields CASSLRSGAGELFF.